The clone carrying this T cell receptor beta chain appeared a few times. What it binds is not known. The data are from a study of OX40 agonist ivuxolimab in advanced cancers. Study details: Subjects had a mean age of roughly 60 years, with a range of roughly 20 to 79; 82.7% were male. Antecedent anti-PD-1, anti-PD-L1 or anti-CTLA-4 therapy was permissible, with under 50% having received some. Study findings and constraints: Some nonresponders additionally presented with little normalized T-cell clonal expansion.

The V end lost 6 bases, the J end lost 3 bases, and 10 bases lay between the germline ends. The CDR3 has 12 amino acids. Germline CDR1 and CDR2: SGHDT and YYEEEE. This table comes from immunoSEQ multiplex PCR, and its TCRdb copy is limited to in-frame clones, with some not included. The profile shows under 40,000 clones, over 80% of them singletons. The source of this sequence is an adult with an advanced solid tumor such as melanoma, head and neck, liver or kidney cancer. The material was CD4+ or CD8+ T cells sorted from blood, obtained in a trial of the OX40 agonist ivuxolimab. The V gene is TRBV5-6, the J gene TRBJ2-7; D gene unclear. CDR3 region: CASTPMGYEQYF. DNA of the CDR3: TGTGCCAGCACCCCGATGGGCTACGAGCAGTACTTC.